Below are 12 T cell receptor beta chains sequenced from a single sample in a study of shared clonotypes between healthy human individuals. Libraries were prepared by immunoSEQ multiplex PCR; TCRdb keeps only in-frame clonotypes and omits some of them. The data hold roughly 1 million clones, with approximately 80% observed a single time. The source material was memory CD4+ T cells from PBMCs. Sample subset: CD45RA-negative fraction. Every receptor here comes from a man between 18 and 35 years old in good health. Some clones in this sample may be carry-over from other donors' samples.

The V call is TRBV9, the J call TRBJ2-3, with D hard to call. Deletions cut 4 bases from V and 0 bases from J, with 18 bases between. Germline V gene lookup returns CDR1 SGDLS and CDR2 YYNGEE. The CDR3 is made up of 17 amino acids. CDR3: CASSPRGRAPSTDTQYF. CDR3 nucleotides: TGTGCCAGCAGCCCCAGAGGTCGAGCGCCAAGCACAGATACGCAGTATTTT.

Note on this clone: The same CDR3 is also encoded by other DNA sequences in this sample. The CDR3 is CASSLEGNEQFF. As DNA, the CDR3 is TGTGCCAGCAGCTTAGAGGGCAATGAGCAGTTCTTC. The chain uses TRBV11-2 and TRBJ2-1; D ambiguous. There are 12 residues in the CDR3. The V end was cut by 0 bases, the J end by 6 bases, with 3 bases between. Germline loops: CDR1 SGHAT, CDR2 FQNNGV.

This clone has only a few counts. Other DNA sequences in this specimen translate into the identical CDR3. The V gene is TRBV5-4, the J gene TRBJ1-1; D uncertain. V was shortened by 2 bases and J by 1 base, with 3 bases between the two germline ends. Germline V gives CDR1 SGHNT, CDR2 YYREEE (reference sequence). This CDR3 region has 12 residues. The CDR3 is CASSFRNTEAFF. The CDR3 region has the DNA TGTGCCAGCAGCTTTCGGAACACTGAAGCTTTCTTT. The variable domain in full, with the rest retrieved from reference TRBV5-4 and TRBJ1-1, is ETGVTQSPTHLIKTRGQQVTLRCSSQSGHNTVSWYQQALGQGPQFIFQYYREEENGRGNFPPRFSGLQFPNYSSELNVNALELDDSALYLCASSFRNTEAFFGQGTRLTVV.

The J gene is TRBJ2-7, the V gene TRBV5-1, with D possibly matching TRBD2 (6 bases). V lost 5 bases, J lost 0 bases, and 12 bases lay in between. Per the germline V gene, CDR1 is SGHRS and CDR2 is YFSETQ. This CDR3 is 14 amino acids long. The chain's CDR3 is CASRSAGSSYEQYF. DNA for the CDR3: TGCGCCAGCAGATCGGCGGGGAGCTCCTACGAGCAGTACTTC.

The CDR3 DNA is TGTGCCAGCTCACCGCCCCTAGACAGGGGGCAAGAGACCCAGTACTTC. Residues: CASSPPLDRGQETQYF. The chain employs TRBV18 and TRBJ2-5; 9 nucleotides align to TRBD1. The CDR3 is 16 amino acids. V dropped 3 bases and J dropped 2; count of bases not matched to a gene: 7. The germline V gene has CDR1 KGHSH and CDR2 LQKENI. The variable domain in full, completed from reference TRBV18 and TRBJ2-5, reads NAGVMQNPRHLVRRRGQEARLRCSPMKGHSHVYWYRQLPEEGLKFMVYLQKENIIDESGMPKERFSAEFPKEGPSILRIQQVVRGDSAAYFCASSPPLDRGQETQYFGPGTRLLVL.

The chain joins TRBV7-9 to TRBJ1-1; D may be TRBD1 (6 bases). This CDR3 has 15 amino acids. CDR1 is SEHNR and CDR2 is FQNEAQ in the germline V gene (reference sequence). V was shortened by 5 bases and J by 3 bases, with 16 bases between the two germline ends. As DNA, the CDR3 is TGTGCCAGCAGCCGTCGGGTACAGGGTTACACTGAAGCTTTCTTT. The encoded protein is CASSRRVQGYTEAFF.

There are a few counts of this clone. The chain uses TRBV27 and TRBJ1-5, with D unresolved. The germline gives CDR1 MNHEY, CDR2 SMNVEV (reference sequence). The V end lost 2 bases, the J end lost 0 bases, and 14 bases lay between the germline ends. The CDR3 is 17 residues long. The CDR3 is CASSLRFTDYSNQPQHF. CDR3 nucleotide sequence: TGTGCCAGCAGTTTAAGGTTTACAGATTATAGCAATCAGCCCCAGCATTTT.

This clone was recorded once. The V and J genes are TRBV19 and TRBJ2-7; 7 bases align to TRBD1. Looked up from germline, CDR1 is LNHDA and CDR2 is SQIVND (reference sequence). Trimming took 5 bases from V and 7 from J; bases not matched to a gene: 14. The CDR3 runs 15 residues. In DNA form, the CDR3 reads TGTGCCAGTAGTGTTGGGACAGCCTTTAGAAGGGAGCAGTACTTC. As protein: CASSVGTAFRREQYF.

This chain uses TRBV20-1 with TRBJ2-7; the D gene is possibly TRBD1 (6 bases). V was cut by 4 bases and J by 7 bases, with 8 bases left in between. This CDR3 has 10 residues. Germline CDR1 DFQATT, CDR2 SNEGSKA (reference sequence). CDR3 residues: CSATRGEQYF. The CDR3 DNA reads as TGCAGTGCTACCAGGGGAGAGCAGTACTTC.

The rearrangement links TRBV18 to TRBJ1-1, with D unclear. The CDR3 is 14 amino acids. Trimming cost V 6 bases and J 3 bases, with 14 bases left between them. The V gene's germline CDR1 is KGHSH and CDR2 LQKENI. CDR3 DNA: TGTGCCAGCTCCCCCCACGCGTGGGACACTGAAGCTTTCTTT. Amino acid sequence: CASSPHAWDTEAFF.

This chain uses TRBV9 with TRBJ2-7; D gene ambiguous. The V gene's germline CDR1 is SGDLS and CDR2 YYNGEE. V dropped 4 bases and J dropped 5 bases, with 16 bases sitting between them. This CDR3 comprises 14 residues. The CDR3 region has the DNA TGTGCCAGCAGCACAACAGCAGAAGGCCACGAGCAGTACTTC. Residues: CASSTTAEGHEQYF.

V gene TRBV25-1 combines with J gene TRBJ1-3, with 10 bases matching TRBD1. Germline V lookup: CDR1 MGHDK, CDR2 SYGVNS. The CDR3 sequence is 18 residues long. With V trimmed by 4 bases and J by 0 bases, 9 bases remained unmatched. CDR3 bases: TGTGCCAGCAGTGCCATTTCCGGGACAGGGGACTCTGGAAACACCATATATTTT. This gives the protein CASSAISGTGDSGNTIYF.